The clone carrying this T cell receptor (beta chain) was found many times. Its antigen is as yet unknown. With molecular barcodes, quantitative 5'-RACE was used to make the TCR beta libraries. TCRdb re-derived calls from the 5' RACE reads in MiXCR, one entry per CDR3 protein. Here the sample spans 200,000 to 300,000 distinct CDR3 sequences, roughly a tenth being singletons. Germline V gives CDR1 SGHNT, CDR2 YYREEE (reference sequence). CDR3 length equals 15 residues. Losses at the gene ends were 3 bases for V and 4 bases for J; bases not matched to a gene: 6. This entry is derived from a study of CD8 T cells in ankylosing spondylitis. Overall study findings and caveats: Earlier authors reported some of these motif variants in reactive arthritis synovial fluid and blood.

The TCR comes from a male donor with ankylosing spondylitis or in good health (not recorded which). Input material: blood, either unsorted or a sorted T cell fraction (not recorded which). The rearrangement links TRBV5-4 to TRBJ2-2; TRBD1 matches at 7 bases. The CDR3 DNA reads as TGTGCCAGCAGCTCCGACAGGGATTCCACCGGGGAGCTGTTTTTT. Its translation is CASSSDRDSTGELFF.